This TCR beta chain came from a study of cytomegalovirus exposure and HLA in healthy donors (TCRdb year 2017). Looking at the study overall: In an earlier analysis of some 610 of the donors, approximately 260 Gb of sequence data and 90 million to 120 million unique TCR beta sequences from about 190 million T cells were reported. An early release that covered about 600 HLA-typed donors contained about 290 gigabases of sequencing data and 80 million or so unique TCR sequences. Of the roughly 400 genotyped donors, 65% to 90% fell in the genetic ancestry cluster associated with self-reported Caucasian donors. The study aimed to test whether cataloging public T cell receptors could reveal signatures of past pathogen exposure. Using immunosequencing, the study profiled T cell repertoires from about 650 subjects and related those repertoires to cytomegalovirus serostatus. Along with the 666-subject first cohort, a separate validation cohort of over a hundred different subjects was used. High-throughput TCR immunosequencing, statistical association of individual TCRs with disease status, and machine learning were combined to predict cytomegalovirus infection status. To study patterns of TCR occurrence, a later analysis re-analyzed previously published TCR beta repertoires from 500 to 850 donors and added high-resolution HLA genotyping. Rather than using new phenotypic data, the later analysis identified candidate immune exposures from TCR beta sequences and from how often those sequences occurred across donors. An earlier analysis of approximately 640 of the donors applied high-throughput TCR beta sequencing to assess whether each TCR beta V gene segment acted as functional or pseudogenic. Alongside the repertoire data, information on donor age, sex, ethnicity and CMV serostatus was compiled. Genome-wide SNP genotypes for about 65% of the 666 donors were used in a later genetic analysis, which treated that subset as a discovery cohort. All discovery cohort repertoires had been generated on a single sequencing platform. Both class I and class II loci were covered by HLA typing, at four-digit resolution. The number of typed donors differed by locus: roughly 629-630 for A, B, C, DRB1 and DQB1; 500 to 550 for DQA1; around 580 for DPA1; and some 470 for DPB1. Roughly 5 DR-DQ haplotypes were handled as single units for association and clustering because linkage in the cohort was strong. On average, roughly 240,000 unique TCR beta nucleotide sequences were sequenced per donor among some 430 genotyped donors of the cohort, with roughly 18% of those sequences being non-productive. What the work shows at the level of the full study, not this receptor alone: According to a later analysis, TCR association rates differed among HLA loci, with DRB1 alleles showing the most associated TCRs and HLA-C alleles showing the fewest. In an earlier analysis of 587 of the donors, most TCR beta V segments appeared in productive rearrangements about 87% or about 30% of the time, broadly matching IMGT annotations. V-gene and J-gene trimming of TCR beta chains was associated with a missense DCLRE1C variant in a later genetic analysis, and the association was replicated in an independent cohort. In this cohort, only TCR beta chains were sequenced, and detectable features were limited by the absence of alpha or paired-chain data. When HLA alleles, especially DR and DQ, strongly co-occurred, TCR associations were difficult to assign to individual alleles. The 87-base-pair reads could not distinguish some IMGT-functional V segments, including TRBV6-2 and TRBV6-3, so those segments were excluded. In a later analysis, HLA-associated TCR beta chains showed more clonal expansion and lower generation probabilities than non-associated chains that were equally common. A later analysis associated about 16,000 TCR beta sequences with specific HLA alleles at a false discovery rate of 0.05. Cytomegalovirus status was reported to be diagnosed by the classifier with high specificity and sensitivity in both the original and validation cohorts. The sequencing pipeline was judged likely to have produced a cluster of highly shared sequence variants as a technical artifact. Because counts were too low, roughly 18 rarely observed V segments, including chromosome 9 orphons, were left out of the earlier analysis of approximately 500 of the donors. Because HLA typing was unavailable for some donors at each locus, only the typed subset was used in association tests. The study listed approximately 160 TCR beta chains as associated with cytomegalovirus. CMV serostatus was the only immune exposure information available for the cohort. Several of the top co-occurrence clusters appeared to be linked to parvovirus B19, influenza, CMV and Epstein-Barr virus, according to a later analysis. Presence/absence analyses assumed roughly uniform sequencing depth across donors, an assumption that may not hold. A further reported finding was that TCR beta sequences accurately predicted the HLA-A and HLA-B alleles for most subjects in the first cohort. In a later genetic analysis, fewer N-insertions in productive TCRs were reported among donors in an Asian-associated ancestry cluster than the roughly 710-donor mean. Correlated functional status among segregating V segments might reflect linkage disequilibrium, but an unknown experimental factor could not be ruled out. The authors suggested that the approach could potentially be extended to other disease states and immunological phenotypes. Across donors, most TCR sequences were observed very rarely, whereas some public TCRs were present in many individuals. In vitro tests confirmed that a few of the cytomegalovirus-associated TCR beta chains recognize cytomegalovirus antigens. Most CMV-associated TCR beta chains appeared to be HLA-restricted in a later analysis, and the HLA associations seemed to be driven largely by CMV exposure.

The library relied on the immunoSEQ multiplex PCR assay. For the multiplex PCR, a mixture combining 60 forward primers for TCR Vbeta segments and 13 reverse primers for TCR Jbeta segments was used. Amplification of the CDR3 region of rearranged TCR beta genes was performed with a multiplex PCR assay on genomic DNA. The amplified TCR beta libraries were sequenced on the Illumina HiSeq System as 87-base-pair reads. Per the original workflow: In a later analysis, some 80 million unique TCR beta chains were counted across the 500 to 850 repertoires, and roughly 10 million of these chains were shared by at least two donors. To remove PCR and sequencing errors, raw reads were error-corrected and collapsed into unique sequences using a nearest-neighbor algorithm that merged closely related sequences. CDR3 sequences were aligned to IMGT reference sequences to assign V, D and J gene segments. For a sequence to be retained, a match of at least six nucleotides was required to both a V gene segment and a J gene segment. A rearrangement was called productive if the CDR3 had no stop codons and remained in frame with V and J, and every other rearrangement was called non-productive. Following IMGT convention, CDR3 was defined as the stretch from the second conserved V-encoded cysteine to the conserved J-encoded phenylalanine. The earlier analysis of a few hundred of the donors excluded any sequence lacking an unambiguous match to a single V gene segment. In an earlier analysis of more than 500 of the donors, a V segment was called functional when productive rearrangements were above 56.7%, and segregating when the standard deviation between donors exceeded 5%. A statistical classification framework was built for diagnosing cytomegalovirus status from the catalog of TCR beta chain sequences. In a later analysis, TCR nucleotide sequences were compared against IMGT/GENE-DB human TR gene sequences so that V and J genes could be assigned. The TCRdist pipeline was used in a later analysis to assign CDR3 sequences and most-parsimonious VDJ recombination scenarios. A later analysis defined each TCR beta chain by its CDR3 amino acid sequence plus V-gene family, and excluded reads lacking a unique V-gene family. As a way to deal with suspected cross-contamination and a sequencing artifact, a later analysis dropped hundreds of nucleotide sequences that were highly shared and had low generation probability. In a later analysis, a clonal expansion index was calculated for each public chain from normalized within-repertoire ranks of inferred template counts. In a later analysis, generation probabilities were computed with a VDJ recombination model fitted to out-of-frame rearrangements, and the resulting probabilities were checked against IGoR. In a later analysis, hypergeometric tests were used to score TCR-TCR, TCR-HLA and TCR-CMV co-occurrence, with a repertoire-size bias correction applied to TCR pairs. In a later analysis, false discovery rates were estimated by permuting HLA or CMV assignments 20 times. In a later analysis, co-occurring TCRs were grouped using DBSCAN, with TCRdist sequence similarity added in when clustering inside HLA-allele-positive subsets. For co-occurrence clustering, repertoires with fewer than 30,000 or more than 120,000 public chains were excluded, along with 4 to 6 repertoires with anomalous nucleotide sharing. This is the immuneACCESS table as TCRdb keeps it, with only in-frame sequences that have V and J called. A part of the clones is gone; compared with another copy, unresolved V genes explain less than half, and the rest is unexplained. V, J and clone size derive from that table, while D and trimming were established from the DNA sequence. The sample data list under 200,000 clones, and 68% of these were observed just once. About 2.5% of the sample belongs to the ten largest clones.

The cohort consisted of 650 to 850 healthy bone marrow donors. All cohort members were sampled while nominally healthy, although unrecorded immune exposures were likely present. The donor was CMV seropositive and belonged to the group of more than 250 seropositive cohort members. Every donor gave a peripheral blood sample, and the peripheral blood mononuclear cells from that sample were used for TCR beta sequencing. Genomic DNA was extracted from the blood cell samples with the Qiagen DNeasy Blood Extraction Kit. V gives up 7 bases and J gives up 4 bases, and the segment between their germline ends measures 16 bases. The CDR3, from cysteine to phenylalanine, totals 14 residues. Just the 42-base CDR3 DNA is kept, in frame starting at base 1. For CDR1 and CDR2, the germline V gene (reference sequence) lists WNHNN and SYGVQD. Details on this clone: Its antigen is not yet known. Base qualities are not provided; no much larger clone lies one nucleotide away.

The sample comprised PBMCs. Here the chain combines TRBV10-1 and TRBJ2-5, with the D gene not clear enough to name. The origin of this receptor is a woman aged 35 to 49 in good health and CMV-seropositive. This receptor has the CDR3 CASTIRLGLETQYF. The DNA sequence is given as TGCGCCAGCACTATAAGGCTAGGTCTAGAGACCCAGTACTTC.